The rows below give T cell receptor beta chains drawn from one sample of a study of shared clonotypes between healthy human individuals. Assay used: immunoSEQ multiplex PCR; TCRdb lists only in-frame clones, some missing. There are 2 million to 2.5 million clones in the sample; just over 90% occur only once, and around 1.7% lies in the top ten. The specimen was naive CD8+ T cells from PBMCs. These receptors were obtained from a man aged 18-30 years in good health. Some clones in this sample may be carry-over from other donors' samples. Each CDR3 is given without its conserved first and last residue. Fields, in order: V gene, CDR3 protein.

>TRBV9
ASSATLASSDEQY
>TRBV5-1
ASSSRATEAF
>TRBV9
ASSPPWEDTQY
>TRBV9
ASSDDRGGETQY
>TRBV5-4
ASSLDRSVVEQY
>TRBV4-3
ASSQDRLVSHEQY
>TRBV21-1
ASSKFSTGDSQETQY
>TRBV14
ASSPRLPREDPNEQF
>TRBV5-1
ASSFGRGASSYEQY
>TRBV10-3
AIRGTGGENTDTQY
>TRBV27
ASSLGRLSYNEQF
>TRBV25-1
ASSETGTPWRNEQF
>TRBV4-2
ASSQDPSNIQY
>TRBV19
ASSSPEGHARGEQY
>TRBV9
ASSPRRGAEEEETQY
>TRBV6-4
ASSDLAGGDEQF
>TRBV28
ASSSLRGVRYTEAF
>TRBV2
ASKLNRDRLYEQY
>TRBV19
ASSIQQTGVVEEKLF
>TRBV9
ASSTRDSSTDTQY
>TRBV29-1
SGDRATEAF
>TRBV27
ASSLKGQYYEQY
>TRBV27
ASSLRTGAYEQY
>TRBV18
ASSPARGRTDTQY
>TRBV6-5
ASSPGRDYYEQY
>TRBV5-4
ASSLAGPYTEAF
>TRBV15
ATSRDYSNQPQH
>TRBV28
ASSFVGDTEAF
>TRBV7-3
ASSLTARTDEQF
>TRBV6-5
ASSYSPRGGEY